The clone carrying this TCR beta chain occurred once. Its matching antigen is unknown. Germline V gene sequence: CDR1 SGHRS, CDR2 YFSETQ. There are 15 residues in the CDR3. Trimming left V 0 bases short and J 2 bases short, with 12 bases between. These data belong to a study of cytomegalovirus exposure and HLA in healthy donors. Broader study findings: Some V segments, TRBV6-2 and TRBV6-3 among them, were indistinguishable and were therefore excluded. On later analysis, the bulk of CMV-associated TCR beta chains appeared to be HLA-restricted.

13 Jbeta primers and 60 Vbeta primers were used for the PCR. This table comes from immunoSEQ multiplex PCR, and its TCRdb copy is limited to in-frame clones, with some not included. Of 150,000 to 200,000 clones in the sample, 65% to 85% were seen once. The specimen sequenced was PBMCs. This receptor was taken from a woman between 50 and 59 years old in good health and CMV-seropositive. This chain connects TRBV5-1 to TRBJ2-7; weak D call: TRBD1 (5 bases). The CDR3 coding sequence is TGCGCCAGCAGCTTGGCGACAGCGTCCACCTACGAGCAGTACTTC. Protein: CASSLATASTYEQYF.